Detailed here is one T cell receptor beta chain. The sample originates from a study of technical replicates of blood from several donors. Data came from immunoSEQ multiplex PCR; TCRdb stores just in-frame clones and leaves some out. This table has under 90,000 clones, 95% to 98% appearing once. The CDR3 covers 14 residues. Germline CDR1 MNHEY, CDR2 SMNVEV (reference sequence). The V and J ends lost 6 bases and 9 bases, in that order; junction bases with no gene match: 10. This sequence originates from a human donor in good health. Sequenced material: T cells isolated from PBMCs. The chain recombines TRBV27 with TRBJ2-3; 9 bases agree with TRBD2. The CDR3 sequence is CASRGGGAGRTQYF. DNA for the CDR3: TGTGCCAGCAGAGGCGGGGGGGCAGGGAGAACGCAGTATTTT.